The sequence of this TCR beta chain was determined in a study of cytomegalovirus exposure and HLA in healthy donors. As for this clone: Its antigen is not known.

The PCR ran on 60 Vbeta and 13 Jbeta primers. Here immunoSEQ multiplex PCR was the method, and the copy in TCRdb shows in-frame clones only, minus some. The sample records 100,000 to 150,000 clones, approximately 80% being singletons. While unrecorded immune exposures were likely, the donors were nominally healthy when sampled. Losses at the gene ends were 6 bases for V and 4 bases for J; bases not matched to a gene: 7. Germline V gene lookup returns CDR1 SEHNR and CDR2 FQNEAQ (reference sequence). This CDR3 spans 16 amino acids. Study-wide points: Later on, an analysis found that several of the most significant clusters appeared to be linked to common viral pathogens, which included parvovirus B19.

The origin of this receptor is a middle-aged woman in good health and CMV-seropositive. The sequencing input was PBMCs. This chain connects TRBV7-9 to TRBJ2-2; 11 nucleotides line up with TRBD1. The CDR3 DNA follows: TGTGCCAGCAGTCGACCGGGGACAGGGGGCACCGGGGAGCTGTTTTTT. This sequence encodes CASSRPGTGGTGELFF.